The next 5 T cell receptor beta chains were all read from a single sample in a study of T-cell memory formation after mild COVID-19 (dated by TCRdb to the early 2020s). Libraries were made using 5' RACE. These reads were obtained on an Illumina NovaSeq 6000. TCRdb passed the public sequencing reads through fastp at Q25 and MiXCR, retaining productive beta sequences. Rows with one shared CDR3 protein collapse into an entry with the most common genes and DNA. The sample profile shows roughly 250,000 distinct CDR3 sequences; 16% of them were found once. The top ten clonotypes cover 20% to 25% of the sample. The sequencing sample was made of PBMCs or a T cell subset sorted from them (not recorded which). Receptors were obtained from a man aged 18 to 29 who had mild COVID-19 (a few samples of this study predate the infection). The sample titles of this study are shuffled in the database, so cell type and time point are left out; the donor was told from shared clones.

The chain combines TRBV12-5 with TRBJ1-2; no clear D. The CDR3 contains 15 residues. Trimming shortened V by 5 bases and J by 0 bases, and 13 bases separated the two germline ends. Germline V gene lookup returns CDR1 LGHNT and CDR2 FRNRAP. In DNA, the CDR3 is TGTGCTAGTGGTCCCTCGAGTGCCGCTAACTATGGCTACACCTTC. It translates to CASGPSSAANYGYTF.

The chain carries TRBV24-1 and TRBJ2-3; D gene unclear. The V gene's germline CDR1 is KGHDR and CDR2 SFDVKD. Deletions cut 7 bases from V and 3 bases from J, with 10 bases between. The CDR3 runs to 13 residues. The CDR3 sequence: CATSGSRTDTQYF. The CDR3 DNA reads TGTGCCACCAGCGGGTCCCGTACAGATACGCAGTATTTT.

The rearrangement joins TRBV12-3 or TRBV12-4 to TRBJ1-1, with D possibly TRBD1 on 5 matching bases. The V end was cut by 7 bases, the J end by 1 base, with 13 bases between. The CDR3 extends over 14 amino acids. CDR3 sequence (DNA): TGTGCCAGCACCTCCTGGGGGGAGAACACTGAAGCTTTCTTT. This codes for CASTSWGENTEAFF.

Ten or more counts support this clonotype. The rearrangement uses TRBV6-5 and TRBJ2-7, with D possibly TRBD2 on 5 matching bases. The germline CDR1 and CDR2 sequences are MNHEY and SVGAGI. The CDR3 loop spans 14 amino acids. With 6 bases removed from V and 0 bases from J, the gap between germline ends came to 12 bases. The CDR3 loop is CASSLGRGSYEQYV. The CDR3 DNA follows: TGTGCCAGCAGCCTCGGACGGGGCTCCTACGAGCAGTACGTC.

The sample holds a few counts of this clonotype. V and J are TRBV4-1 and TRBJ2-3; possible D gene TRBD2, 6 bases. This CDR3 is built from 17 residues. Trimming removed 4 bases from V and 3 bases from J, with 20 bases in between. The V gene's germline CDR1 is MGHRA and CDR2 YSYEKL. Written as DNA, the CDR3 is TGCGCCAGCAGCCGAGAGGTGCGGTTGGAGGGAACAGATACGCAGTATTTT. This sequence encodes CASSREVRLEGTDTQYF.